This paragraph covers one TCR beta chain sequence. The sample belongs to a study of T cell responses to AZD1222 COVID-19 vaccine. Clones were read by immunoSEQ multiplex PCR, and TCRdb kept only the in-frame ones, dropping some. The repertoire holds around 140,000 clones, 93% seen once, with more than 8% in the top ten. V gave up 2 bases and J gave up 0 bases, with 7 bases separating them. Germline lookup yields CDR1 MNHEY and CDR2 SVGEGT. CDR3 length: 14 residues. This TCR derives from an adult in good health. Sample: peripheral blood, taken on day 0 of AZD1222 vaccination. This chain uses TRBV6-2 or TRBV6-3 with TRBJ1-1; D perhaps matches TRBD1 (5 bases). Written as DNA, the CDR3 is TGTGCCAGCAGTTACGGGGGTCTGAACACTGAAGCTTTCTTT. The encoded protein is CASSYGGLNTEAFF.